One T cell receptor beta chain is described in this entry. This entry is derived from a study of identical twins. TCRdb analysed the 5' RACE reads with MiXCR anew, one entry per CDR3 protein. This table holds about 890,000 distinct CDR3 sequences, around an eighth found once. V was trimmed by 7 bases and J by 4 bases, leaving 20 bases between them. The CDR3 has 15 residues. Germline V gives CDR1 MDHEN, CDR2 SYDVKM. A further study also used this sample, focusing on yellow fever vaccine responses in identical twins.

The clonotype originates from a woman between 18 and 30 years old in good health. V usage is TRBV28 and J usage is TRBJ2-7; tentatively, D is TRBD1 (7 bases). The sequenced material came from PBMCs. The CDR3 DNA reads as TGTGCCAGCAATATGCTGGCGACAGGGAGGTACGAGCAGTACTTC. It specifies CASNMLATGRYEQYF.